Listed below are T cell receptor beta chains from one sample, sequenced in a study of CD8 T cells in Susac syndrome. A single record per CDR3 protein comes from TCRdb applying MiXCR to the immunoSEQ multiplex PCR reads. The sample holds 180,000 or so distinct CDR3 sequences, approximately 96% seen once. Sequences were obtained from CD4+ T cells from PBMCs. These receptor sequences come from a human donor in good health. Each CDR3 is given with its conserved first and last residue. D genes are given only for firm matches. Size is omitted from some rows. Given values are once, few, many or a class for expanded clones.

d_gene,v_gene,j_gene,abundance,CDR3aa,CDR3nt
-,TRBV28,TRBJ2-3,-,CASNTGSDTQYF,TGTGCCAGCAACACGGGCTCTGATACGCAGTATTTT
TRBD1,TRBV4-3,TRBJ1-2,-,CASSQGSGTGGGYTF,TGCGCCAGCAGCCAAGGTTCGGGAACAGGGGGTGGCTACACCTTC
-,TRBV20-1,TRBJ2-7,-,CSARDERATSYEQYF,TGCAGTGCTAGAGATGAGAGGGCCACATCCTACGAGCAGTACTTC
-,TRBV7-2,TRBJ1-5,-,CASSFANQPQHF,TGTGCCAGCAGCTTTGCCAATCAGCCCCAGCATTTT
-,TRBV27,TRBJ1-3,-,CASSFQGNTIYF,TGTGCCAGCAGTTTTCAGGGAAACACCATATATTTT
TRBD2,TRBV2,TRBJ2-2,-,CASHLGGASGELFF,TGTGCCAGCCACCTCGGGGGGGCCTCCGGGGAGCTGTTTTTT
-,TRBV5-1,TRBJ2-3,-,CASSLEGGPRTDTQYF,TGCGCCAGCAGCTTGGAAGGGGGACCACGCACAGATACGCAGTATTTT
-,TRBV5-4,TRBJ2-7,-,CASSRSDSYEQYF,TGTGCCAGCAGCCGCTCGGACAGCTACGAGCAGTACTTC
-,TRBV27,TRBJ1-6,-,CASSLGWNYSPLHF,TGTGCCAGCAGTCTAGGGTGGAATTACTCACCCCTCCACTTT
TRBD1,TRBV29-1,TRBJ2-7,-,CSVGGTVSYEQYF,TGCAGCGTTGGGGGGACAGTATCCTACGAGCAGTACTTC
-,TRBV4-2,TRBJ1-6,-,CASSQDPSVSPLHF,TGTGCCAGCAGCCAAGATCCCTCCGTATCACCCCTCCACTTT
TRBD2,TRBV24-1,TRBJ2-3,-,CATSDRVAGLHTQYF,TGTGCCACCAGTGATCGGGTAGCGGGGCTACATACGCAGTATTTT
-,TRBV7-9,TRBJ2-3,-,CASSVSSTDTQYF,TGTGCCAGCAGCGTTAGTAGCACAGATACGCAGTATTTT
-,TRBV12-3/TRBV12-4,TRBJ1-2,-,CASRPRDPLYGYTF,TGTGCCAGCAGACCCCGGGACCCGCTCTATGGCTACACCTTC
-,TRBV7-9,TRBJ1-5,-,CPRGVQPQHF,TGTCCCAGGGGCGTTCAGCCCCAGCATTTT
-,TRBV20-1,TRBJ1-2,-,CSASGRGGYGYTF,TGCAGTGCGTCGGGGAGGGGAGGATATGGCTACACCTTC
-,TRBV7-2,TRBJ1-3,-,CASSLQGAGNTIYF,TGTGCCAGCAGCCTACAGGGCGCTGGAAACACCATATATTTT
TRBD1,TRBV27,TRBJ2-7,-,CASSWDRTYEQYF,TGTGCCAGCAGTTGGGACAGAACATACGAGCAGTACTTC
TRBD1,TRBV7-9,TRBJ2-3,-,CASSWTGEDTQYF,TGTGCCAGCAGCTGGACAGGGGAGGATACGCAGTATTTT
TRBD1,TRBV12-3/TRBV12-4,TRBJ1-2,-,CASSYQQGAAYTF,TGTGCCAGCAGCTATCAACAGGGGGCTGCCTACACCTTC
-,TRBV4-3,TRBJ1-5,-,CASSQDVGGGTYSNQPQHF,TGCGCCAGCAGCCAAGATGTTGGAGGGGGTACCTATAGCAATCAGCCCCAGCATTTT
-,TRBV7-9,TRBJ1-6,-,CASSFDGYNSPLHF,TGTGCCAGCAGCTTCGACGGGTATAATTCACCCCTCCACTTT
-,TRBV6-2/TRBV6-3,TRBJ2-1,once,CASSYSGGEKFF,TGTGCCAGCAGTTACTCTGGTGGGGAGAAGTTCTTC
-,TRBV29-1,TRBJ1-1,-,CSVVDMNTEAFF,TGCAGCGTTGTCGACATGAACACTGAAGCTTTCTTT
-,TRBV20-1,TRBJ2-1,-,CSASDRLHEQFF,TGCAGTGCTAGTGACAGATTACATGAGCAGTTCTTC
-,TRBV7-2,TRBJ2-2,-,CASSLRSGELFF,TGTGCCAGCAGCTTAAGGTCTGGGGAGCTGTTTTTT
TRBD2,TRBV12-3/TRBV12-4,TRBJ2-3,-,CASSFSGGASDTQYF,TGTGCCAGCAGTTTTAGCGGGGGGGCATCGGATACGCAGTATTTT
-,TRBV3-1,TRBJ2-1,-,CASSQDVAYNEQFF,TGTGCCAGCAGCCAAGATGTGGCCTACAATGAGCAGTTCTTC
-,TRBV14,TRBJ1-1,-,CASSQSSREAFF,TGTGCCAGCAGCCAATCGTCCCGGGAAGCTTTCTTT
-,TRBV4-3,TRBJ1-3,-,CASSRETASSGNTIYF,TGCGCCAGCAGTCGAGAGACGGCGAGCTCTGGAAACACCATATATTTT